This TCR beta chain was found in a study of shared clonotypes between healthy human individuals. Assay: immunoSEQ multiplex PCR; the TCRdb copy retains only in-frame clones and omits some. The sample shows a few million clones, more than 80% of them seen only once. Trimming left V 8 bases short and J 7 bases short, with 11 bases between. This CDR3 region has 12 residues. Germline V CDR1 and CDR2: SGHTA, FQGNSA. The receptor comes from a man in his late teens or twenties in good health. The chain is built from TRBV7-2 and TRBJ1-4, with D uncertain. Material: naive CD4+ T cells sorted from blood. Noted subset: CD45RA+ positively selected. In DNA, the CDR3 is TGTGCCAGCCGCAGAGTAGGTGAAAAACTGTTTTTT. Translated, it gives CASRRVGEKLFF.